Each of the 9 T cell receptor beta chains below was sequenced from the same sample in a study of cytomegalovirus exposure and HLA in healthy donors. In the PCR, 60 Vbeta and 13 Jbeta primers were used. The protocol was immunoSEQ multiplex PCR, while the TCRdb copy is restricted to in-frame clones and leaves out a portion. The table records 200,000 to 250,000 clones, more than 70% of them present only once. Sequenced input: PBMCs. Source of these receptors: a human donor in good health.

This clone was detected once. The genes are TRBV6-1 and TRBJ2-5, with a weak D call TRBD2 (7 bases). Trimming pared 5 bases from V and 9 bases from J, leaving 19 bases between. This CDR3 region has 14 residues. Looked up from germline, CDR1 is MNHNS and CDR2 is SASEGT. The CDR3 DNA reads TGTGCCAGCAGTTTAAGGGGGGGCTCCGATGCCCAGTACTTC. This codes for CASSLRGGSDAQYF.

This chain links TRBV6-7 with TRBJ2-2; TRBD1 matches at 11 bases. TRBV6-7 is an ORF; its function is uncertain. The ends lost 0 bases at V and 4 bases at J; junction bases unmatched: 4. This CDR3 has 17 amino acids. Written as DNA, the CDR3 is TGTGCCAGCAGTTACTCGGACAGGGGGCCATTCACCGGGGAGCTGTTTTTT. It yields the protein CASSYSDRGPFTGELFF.

The chain couples TRBV5-1 to TRBJ2-2; 8 bases map to TRBD1. Germline V gives CDR1 SGHRS, CDR2 YFSETQ. The CDR3 length is 17 residues. V trimming: 3 bases; J trimming: 0 bases; junction bases outside the gene matches: 7. This CDR3 reads CASSSGQGRANTGELFF. CDR3 bases: TGCGCCAGCAGCTCCGGACAGGGTAGGGCGAACACCGGGGAGCTGTTTTTT.

The chain combines TRBV5-8 with TRBJ2-2, with D possibly matching TRBD2 (7 bases). The CDR3 is 18 residues long. CDR1 SGHTS and CDR2 YDEGEE come from the germline V gene. Trimming took off 5 bases at V and 0 bases at J, with 20 bases between the two ends. In DNA, the CDR3 is TGTGCCAGCAGAATCGGCCCGGGGGGCGGGTCGAACACCGGGGAGCTGTTTTTT. Translation gives CASRIGPGGGSNTGELFF.

The chain links TRBV28 to TRBJ1-1; 10 bases are shared with TRBD1. CDR3 length: 15 residues. Germline values: CDR1 MDHEN, CDR2 SYDVKM. Trimming cost V 3 bases and J 4 bases; bases outside gene matches: 5. CDR3 DNA: TGTGCCAGCAGTTTGGGGACAGGGGTGCGCACTGAAGCTTTCTTT. It codes for CASSLGTGVRTEAFF.

The genes are TRBV4-1 and TRBJ2-6, with 8 positions matching TRBD1. The CDR3 has 12 residues. Germline loops: CDR1 MGHRA, CDR2 YSYEKL. The CDR3 coding sequence is TGCGCGACAGGGGTCGGGGCCAACGTCCTGACTTTC. This gives the protein CATGVGANVLTF.

This chain uses TRBV4-3 with TRBJ2-7, with 9 bases identical to TRBD2. The germline gives CDR1 LGHNA, CDR2 YSLEER. J gave up 3 bases and V 6 bases, and 9 bases lay outside the gene matches. The CDR3 sequence is 15 residues long. The CDR3 nucleotides are TGCGCCAGCAGTCGAAGGGCGGGAGGGATCTACGAGCAGTACTTC. Translating it yields CASSRRAGGIYEQYF.

The V gene is TRBV6-5, the J gene TRBJ2-7; 8 bases match TRBD1. Unmatched junction bases numbered 8, after V lost 2 bases and J lost 8 bases. The CDR3 runs to 14 residues. Germline V gene data show CDR1 as MNHEY and CDR2 as SVGAGI. For the CDR3, the DNA is TGTGCCAGCAGTTACGGGCAGGGGGCGCCTAAGCAGTACTTC. It codes for CASSYGQGAPKQYF.

This clone was seen only a few times. The CDR3 reads CASSLMLGQGFPYEQYF. The CDR3 DNA is TGTGCCAGCAGCTTGATGTTGGGACAGGGTTTTCCCTACGAGCAGTACTTC. V usage is TRBV5-6 and J usage is TRBJ2-7, with 9 bases that match TRBD1. V lost 1 base and J lost 2; bases outside the gene matches: 10. CDR3 length equals 17 residues. Germline CDR1 SGHDT, CDR2 YYEEEE. Variable domain in full (rest from reference TRBV5-6 and TRBJ2-7): DAGVTQSPTHLIKTRGQQVTLRCSPKSGHDTVSWYQQALGQGPQFIFQYYEEEERQRGNFPDRFSGHQFPNYSSELNVNALLLGDSALYLCASSLMLGQGFPYEQYFGPGTRLTVT.